This T cell receptor beta chain came from a study of metastatic and nonmetastatic thyroid tumors (dated by TCRdb to about 2020). General notes on the study: The researchers compared repertoires between peripheral blood samples and tumor or nodule tissue samples from patients with malignant or benign thyroid disease. Results and caveats for the whole study, not just this receptor: In both blood and tumor samples, malignant tumors were reported to have significantly higher TCR beta diversity than benign nodules.

No patient had received any treatment before thyroid surgery. Patient clinical samples collected from about 2011 to 2018 were retrospectively analysed using T-cell receptor beta sequencing. The receptor library was made with PCR. The instrument was an Illumina HiSeq 4000. High-throughput sequencing was used to profile the TCR beta-chain CDR3 region of every patient. The paper's data handling went like this. A classifier to discriminate distant-metastatic papillary thyroid cancer patients was built from CDR3 differences across clinicopathological groups. The Shannon index was used to assess repertoire diversity, and the Morisita-Horn index was used to assess tumor-blood repertoire similarity. TCRdb redid the processing of the public reads, applying fastp at Q25 and MiXCR, and retained in-frame beta chains. The authors' filters were not applied to this entry. Present in this sample are around 40,000 clones, roughly 14% of which were seen just once. The ten largest account for 9.5% of the sample.

This clone was observed at least ten times. The antigen this receptor binds is unknown. No much larger clonotype is one base removed from it; base qualities were not supplied. For CDR1 and CDR2, the germline V gene lists SNHLY and FYNNEI. V lost 7 bases and J lost 9 bases, and the count of bases not matched to a germline gene is 8. The CDR3, from cysteine to phenylalanine, totals 13 residues. Left in the record is the CDR3 DNA by itself, 39 bases read in frame from the first base. Sequences were obtained from blood. This chain is built from TRBV2 and TRBJ2-1; 8 of the junction bases match TRBD2. This TCR came from a female donor with papillary thyroid cancer or a benign thyroid nodule (not recorded which). Some clones in this sample may be carry-over from other donors' samples. The encoded CDR3 is CASKTGTRREQFF. The DNA reads TGTGCCAGCAAAACCGGGACTAGGCGTGAGCAGTTCTTC.